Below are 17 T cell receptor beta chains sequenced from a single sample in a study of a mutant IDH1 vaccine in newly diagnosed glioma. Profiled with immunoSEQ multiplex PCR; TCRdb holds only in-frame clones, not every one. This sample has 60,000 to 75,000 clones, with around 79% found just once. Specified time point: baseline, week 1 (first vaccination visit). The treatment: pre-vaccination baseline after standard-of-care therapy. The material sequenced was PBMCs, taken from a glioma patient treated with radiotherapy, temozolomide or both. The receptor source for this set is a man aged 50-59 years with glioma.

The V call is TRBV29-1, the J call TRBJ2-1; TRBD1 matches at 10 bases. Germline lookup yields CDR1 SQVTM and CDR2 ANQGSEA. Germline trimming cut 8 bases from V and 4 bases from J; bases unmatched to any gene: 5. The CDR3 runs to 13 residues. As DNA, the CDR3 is TGCAGCACCCGGGACAGGGGATACAATGAGCAGTTCTTC. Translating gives CSTRDRGYNEQFF.

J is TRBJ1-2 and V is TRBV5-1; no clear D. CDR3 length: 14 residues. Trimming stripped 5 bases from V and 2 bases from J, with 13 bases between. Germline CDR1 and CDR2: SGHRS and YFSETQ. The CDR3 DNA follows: TGCGCCAGCAGTACCGACCGGGAGAACTATGGCTACACCTTC. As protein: CASSTDRENYGYTF.

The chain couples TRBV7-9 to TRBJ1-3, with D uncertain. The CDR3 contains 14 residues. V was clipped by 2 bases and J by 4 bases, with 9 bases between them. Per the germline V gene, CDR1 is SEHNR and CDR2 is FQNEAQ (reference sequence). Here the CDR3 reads CASSLTPSGNTIYF. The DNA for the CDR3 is TGTGCCAGCAGCTTAACCCCCTCGGGAAACACCATATATTTT.

CDR3 nucleotides: TGTGCCAGCTGTTCAGGACAGTTGAACACTGAAGCTTTCTTT. Translated, it gives CASCSGQLNTEAFF. The chain links TRBV6-1 to TRBJ1-1; tentative D call: TRBD1 (6 bases). This CDR3 contains 14 residues. The V gene's germline CDR1 is MNHNS and CDR2 SASEGT. Deletions cut 8 bases from V and 0 bases from J, with 13 bases between.

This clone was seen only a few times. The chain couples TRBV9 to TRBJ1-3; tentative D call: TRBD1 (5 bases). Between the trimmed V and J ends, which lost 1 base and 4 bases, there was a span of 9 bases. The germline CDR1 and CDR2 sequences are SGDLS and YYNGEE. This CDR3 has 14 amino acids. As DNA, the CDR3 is TGTGCCAGCAGCGTATCGGGGCCAGGAAACACCATATATTTT. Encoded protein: CASSVSGPGNTIYF.

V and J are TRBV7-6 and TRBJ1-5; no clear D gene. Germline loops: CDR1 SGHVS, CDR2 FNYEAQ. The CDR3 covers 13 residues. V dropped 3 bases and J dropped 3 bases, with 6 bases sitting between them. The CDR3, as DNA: TGTGCCAGCAGCTTGACGGACAATCAGCCCCAGCATTTT. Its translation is CASSLTDNQPQHF.

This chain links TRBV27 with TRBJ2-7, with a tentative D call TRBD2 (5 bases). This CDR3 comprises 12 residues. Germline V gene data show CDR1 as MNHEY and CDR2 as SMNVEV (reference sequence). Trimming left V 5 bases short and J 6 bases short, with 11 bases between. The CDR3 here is CASSPHRGEQYF. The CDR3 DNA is TGTGCCAGCAGTCCGCATCGGGGCGAGCAGTACTTC.

CDR3 residues: CASSQGPGLASTDTQYF. Written as DNA, the CDR3 is TGCGCCAGCAGCCAAGGTCCCGGACTAGCGAGTACAGATACGCAGTATTTT. This sequence joins TRBV4-1 and TRBJ2-3; 9 bases fit TRBD2. Germline CDR1 and CDR2: MGHRA and YSYEKL. V lost 1 base, J lost 3 bases, and 8 bases stayed unmatched. This CDR3 spans 17 amino acids.

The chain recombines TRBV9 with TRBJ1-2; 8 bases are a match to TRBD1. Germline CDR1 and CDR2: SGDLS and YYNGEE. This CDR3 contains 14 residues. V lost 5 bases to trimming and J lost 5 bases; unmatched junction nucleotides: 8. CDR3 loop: CASSTQGAGYGYTF. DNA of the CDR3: TGTGCCAGCAGTACTCAGGGGGCCGGGTATGGCTACACCTTC.

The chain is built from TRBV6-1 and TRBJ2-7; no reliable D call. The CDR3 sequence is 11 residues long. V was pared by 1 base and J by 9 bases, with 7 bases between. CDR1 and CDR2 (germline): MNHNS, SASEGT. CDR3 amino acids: CASSEVAGQYF. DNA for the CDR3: TGTGCCAGCAGTGAAGTTGCTGGGCAGTACTTC.

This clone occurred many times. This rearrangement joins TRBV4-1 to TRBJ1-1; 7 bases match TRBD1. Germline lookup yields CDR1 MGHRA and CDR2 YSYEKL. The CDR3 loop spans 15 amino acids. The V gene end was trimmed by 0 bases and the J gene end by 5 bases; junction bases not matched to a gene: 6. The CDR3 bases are TGCGCCAGCAGCCAAGAGGACAGGTGGAGGACTGAAGCTTTCTTT. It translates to CASSQEDRWRTEAFF.

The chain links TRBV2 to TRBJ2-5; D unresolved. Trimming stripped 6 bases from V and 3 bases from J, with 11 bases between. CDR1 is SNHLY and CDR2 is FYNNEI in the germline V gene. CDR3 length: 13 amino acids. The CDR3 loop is CASRGVSKETQYF. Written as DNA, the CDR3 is TGTGCCAGCAGGGGTGTCAGTAAAGAGACCCAGTACTTC. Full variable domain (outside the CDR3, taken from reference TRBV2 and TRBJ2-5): EPEVTQTPSHQVTQMGQEVILRCVPISNHLYFYWYRQILGQKVEFLVSFYNNEISEKSEIFDDQFSVERPDGSNFTLKIRSTKLEDSAMYFCASRGVSKETQYFGPGTRLLVL.

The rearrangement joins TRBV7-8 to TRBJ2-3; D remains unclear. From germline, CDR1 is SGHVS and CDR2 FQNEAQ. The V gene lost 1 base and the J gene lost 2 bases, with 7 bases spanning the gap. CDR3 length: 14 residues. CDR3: CASSLESSTDTQYF. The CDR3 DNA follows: TGTGCCAGCAGCTTAGAGAGTTCCACAGATACGCAGTATTTT.

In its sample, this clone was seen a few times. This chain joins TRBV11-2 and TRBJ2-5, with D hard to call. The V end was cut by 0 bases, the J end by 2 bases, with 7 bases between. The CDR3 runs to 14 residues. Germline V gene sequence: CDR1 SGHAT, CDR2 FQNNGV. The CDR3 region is CASSLDLLQETQYF. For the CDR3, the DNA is TGTGCCAGCAGCTTAGACCTACTTCAAGAGACCCAGTACTTC.

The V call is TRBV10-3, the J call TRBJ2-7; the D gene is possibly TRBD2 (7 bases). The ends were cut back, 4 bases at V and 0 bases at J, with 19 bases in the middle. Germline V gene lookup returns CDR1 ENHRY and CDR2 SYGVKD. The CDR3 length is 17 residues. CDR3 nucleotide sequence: TGTGCCATCAGTGGGGGAAGGGGGGGCCAAAGCTCCTACGAGCAGTACTTC. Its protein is CAISGGRGGQSSYEQYF.

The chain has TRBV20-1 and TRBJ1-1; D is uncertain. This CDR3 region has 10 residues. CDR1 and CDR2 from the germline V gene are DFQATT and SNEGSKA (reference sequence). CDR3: CSPERGEAFF. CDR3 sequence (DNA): TGCAGCCCCGAACGAGGTGAAGCTTTCTTT.

The CDR3 loop is CAWSVPPLEETQYF. In nucleotides, the CDR3 is TGTGCCTGGAGTGTCCCCCCCCTCGAGGAGACCCAGTACTTC. V is TRBV30 and J is TRBJ2-5; D is uncertain. Deletions cut 0 bases from V and 5 bases from J, with 13 bases between. This CDR3 contains 14 residues. Germline values: CDR1 GTSNPN, CDR2 SVGIG (reference sequence).